This T cell receptor beta chain was captured by sequencing in a study of T cell changes during pregnancy in multiple sclerosis. CDR3 length equals 14 residues. The J segment lost 3 bases and the V segment lost 7 bases, leaving 0 bases of the junction unmatched. CDR1 and CDR2 from the germline V gene are SGHNT and YYREEE (reference sequence). The data were produced by immunoSEQ multiplex PCR, yet TCRdb's version contains in-frame clones alone and is incomplete. The table shows about 50,000 clones, with about nine tenths occurring only once. The rearrangement joins TRBV5-4 to TRBJ2-1; TRBD2 matches at 14 bases. This TCR came from a female donor with multiple sclerosis, enrolled in a pregnancy study. This specimen consisted of CD8+ T cells from peripheral blood mononuclear cells, obtained after pregnancy. CDR3 DNA: TGTGCCAGCGGGACTAGCGGGGGCTACAATGAGCAGTTCTTC. Protein: CASGTSGGYNEQFF. Full variable domain (outside the CDR3, taken from reference TRBV5-4 and TRBJ2-1): ETGVTQSPTHLIKTRGQQVTLRCSSQSGHNTVSWYQQALGQGPQFIFQYYREEENGRGNFPPRFSGLQFPNYSSELNVNALELDDSALYLCASGTSGGYNEQFFGPGTRLTVL.